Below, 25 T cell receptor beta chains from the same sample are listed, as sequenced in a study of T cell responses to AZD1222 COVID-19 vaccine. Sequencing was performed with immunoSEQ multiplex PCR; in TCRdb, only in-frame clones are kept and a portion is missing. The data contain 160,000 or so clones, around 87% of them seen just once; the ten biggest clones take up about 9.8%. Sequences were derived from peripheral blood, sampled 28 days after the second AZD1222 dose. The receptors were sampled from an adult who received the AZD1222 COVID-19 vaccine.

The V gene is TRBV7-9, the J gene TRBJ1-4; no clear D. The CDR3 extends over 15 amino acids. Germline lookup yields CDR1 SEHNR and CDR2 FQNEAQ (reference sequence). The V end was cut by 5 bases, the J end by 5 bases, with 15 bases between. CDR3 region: CASSPAPGHNEKLFF. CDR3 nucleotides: TGTGCCAGCAGCCCCGCCCCGGGTCACAATGAAAAACTGTTTTTT.

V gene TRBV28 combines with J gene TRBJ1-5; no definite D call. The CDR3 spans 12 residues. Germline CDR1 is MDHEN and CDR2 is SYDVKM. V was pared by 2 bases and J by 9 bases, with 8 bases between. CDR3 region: CASSLRSGPQHF. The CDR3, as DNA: TGTGCCAGCAGTTTAAGGTCGGGGCCCCAGCATTTT.

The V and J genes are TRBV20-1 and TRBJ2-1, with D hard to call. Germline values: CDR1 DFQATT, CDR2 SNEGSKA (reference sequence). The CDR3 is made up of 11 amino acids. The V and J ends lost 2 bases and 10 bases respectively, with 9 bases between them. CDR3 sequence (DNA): TGCAGTGCTAGACGTAGCATGGAGCAGTTCTTC. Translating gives CSARRSMEQFF.

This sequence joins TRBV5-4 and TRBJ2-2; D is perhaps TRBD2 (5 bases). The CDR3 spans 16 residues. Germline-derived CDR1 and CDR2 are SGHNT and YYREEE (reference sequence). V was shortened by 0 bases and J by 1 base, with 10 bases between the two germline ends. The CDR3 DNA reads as TGTGCCAGCAGCTTGGTGGCTAGCAGGAACACCGGGGAGCTGTTTTTT. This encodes CASSLVASRNTGELFF.

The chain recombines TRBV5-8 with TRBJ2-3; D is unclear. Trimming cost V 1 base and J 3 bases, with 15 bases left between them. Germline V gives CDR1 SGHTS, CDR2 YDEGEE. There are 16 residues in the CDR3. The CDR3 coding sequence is TGTGCCAGCAGCTTGTGGGCTTTGGGCCAAACAGATACGCAGTATTTT. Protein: CASSLWALGQTDTQYF. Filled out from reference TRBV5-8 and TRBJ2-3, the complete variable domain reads EAGVTQSPTHLIKTRGQQATLRCSPISGHTSVYWYQQALGLGLQFLLWYDEGEERNRGNFPPRFSGRQFPNYSSELNVNALELEDSALYLCASSLWALGQTDTQYFGPGTRLTVL.

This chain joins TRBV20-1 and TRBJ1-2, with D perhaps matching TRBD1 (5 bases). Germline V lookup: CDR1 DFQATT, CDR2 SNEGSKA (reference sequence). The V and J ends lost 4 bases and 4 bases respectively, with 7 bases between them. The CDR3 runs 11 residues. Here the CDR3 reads CSATTVYGYTF. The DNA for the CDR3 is TGCAGTGCTACGACAGTCTATGGCTACACCTTC.

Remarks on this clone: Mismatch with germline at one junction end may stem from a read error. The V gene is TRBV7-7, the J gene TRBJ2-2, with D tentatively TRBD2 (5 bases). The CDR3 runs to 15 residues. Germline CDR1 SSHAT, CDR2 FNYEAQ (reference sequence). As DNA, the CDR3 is TGTGCTAGCAGCTCGGGGAGAGCGAACACCGGGGAGCTGTTTTTT. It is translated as CASSSGRANTGELFF.

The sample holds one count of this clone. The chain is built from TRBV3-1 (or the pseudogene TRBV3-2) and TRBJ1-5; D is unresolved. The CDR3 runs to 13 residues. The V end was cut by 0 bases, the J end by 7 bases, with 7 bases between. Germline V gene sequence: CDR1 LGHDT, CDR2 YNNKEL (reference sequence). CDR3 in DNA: TGTGCCAGCAGCCAAGATCTGGCGCAGCCCCAGCATTTT. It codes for CASSQDLAQPQHF.

The CDR3 region is CASSLASPGNEQFF. DNA of the CDR3: TGCGCCAGCAGCTTGGCGTCGCCGGGGAATGAGCAGTTCTTC. This chain joins TRBV5-1 and TRBJ2-1, with D perhaps TRBD2 (5 bases). V shed 0 bases and J shed 7 bases, with 11 bases lying between them. The CDR3 length is 14 residues. CDR1 is SGHRS, CDR2 YFSETQ, per germline.

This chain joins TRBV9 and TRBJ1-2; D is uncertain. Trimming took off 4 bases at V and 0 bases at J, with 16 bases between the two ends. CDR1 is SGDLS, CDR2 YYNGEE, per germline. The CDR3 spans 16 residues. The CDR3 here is CASSPTASKANYGYTF. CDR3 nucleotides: TGTGCCAGCAGCCCAACAGCCTCAAAAGCTAACTATGGCTACACCTTC.

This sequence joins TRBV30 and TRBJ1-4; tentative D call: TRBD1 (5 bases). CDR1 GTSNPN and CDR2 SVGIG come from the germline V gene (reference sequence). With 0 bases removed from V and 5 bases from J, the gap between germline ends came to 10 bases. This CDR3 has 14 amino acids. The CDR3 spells CAWSVRQGNEKLFF. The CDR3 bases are TGTGCCTGGAGTGTACGGCAGGGAAATGAAAAACTGTTTTTT.

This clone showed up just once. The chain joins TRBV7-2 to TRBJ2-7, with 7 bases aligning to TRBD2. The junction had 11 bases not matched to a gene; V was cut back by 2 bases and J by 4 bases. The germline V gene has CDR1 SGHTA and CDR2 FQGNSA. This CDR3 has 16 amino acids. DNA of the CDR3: TGTGCCAGCAGCTTAAACGGGGCGGGAGTTAGTTACGAGCAGTACTTC. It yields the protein CASSLNGAGVSYEQYF.

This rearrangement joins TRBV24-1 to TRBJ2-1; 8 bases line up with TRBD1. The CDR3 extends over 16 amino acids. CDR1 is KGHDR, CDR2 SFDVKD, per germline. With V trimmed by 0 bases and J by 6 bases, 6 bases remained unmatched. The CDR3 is CATSDLQGAKGNEQFF. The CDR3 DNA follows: TGTGCCACCAGTGATTTGCAGGGGGCCAAAGGCAATGAGCAGTTCTTC.

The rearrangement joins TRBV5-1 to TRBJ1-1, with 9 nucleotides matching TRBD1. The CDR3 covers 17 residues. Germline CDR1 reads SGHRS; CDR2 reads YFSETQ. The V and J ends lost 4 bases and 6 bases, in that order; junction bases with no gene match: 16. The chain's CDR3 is CASSQVPGQGLLSEAFF. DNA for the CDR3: TGCGCCAGCAGCCAAGTCCCGGGACAGGGACTCCTATCTGAAGCTTTCTTT.

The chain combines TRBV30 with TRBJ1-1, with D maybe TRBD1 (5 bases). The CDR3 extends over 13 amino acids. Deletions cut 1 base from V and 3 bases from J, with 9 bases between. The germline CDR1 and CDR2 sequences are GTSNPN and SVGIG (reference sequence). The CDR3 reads CAWSAGLDTEAFF. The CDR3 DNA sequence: TGTGCCTGGAGTGCGGGGCTCGACACTGAAGCTTTCTTT. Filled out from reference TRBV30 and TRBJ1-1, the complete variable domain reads SQTIHQWPATLVQPVGSPLSLECTVEGTSNPNLYWYRQAAGRGLQLLFYSVGIGQISSEVPQNLSASRPQDRQFILSSKKLLLSDSGFYLCAWSAGLDTEAFFGQGTRLTVV.

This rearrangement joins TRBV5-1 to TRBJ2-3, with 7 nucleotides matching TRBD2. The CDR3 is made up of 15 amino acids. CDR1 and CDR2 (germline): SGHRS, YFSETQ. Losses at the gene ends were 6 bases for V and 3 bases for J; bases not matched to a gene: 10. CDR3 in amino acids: CASTWTSGLTDTQYF. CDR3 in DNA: TGCGCCAGCACCTGGACTAGTGGATTGACAGATACGCAGTATTTT.

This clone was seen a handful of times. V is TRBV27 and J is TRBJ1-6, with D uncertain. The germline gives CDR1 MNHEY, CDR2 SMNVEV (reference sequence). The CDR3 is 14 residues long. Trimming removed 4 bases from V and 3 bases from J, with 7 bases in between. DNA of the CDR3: TGTGCCAGCAGTTCCTCGGACTATAATTCACCCCTCCACTTT. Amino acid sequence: CASSSSDYNSPLHF.

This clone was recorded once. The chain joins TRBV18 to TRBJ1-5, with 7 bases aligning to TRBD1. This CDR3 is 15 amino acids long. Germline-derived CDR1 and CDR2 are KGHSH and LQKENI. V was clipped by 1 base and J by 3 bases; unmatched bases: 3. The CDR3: CASSPRGQTNQPQHF. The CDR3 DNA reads TGTGCCAGCTCACCACGGGGACAGACCAATCAGCCCCAGCATTTT. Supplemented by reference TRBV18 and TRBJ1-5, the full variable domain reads NAGVMQNPRHLVRRRGQEARLRCSPMKGHSHVYWYRQLPEEGLKFMVYLQKENIIDESGMPKERFSAEFPKEGPSILRIQQVVRGDSAAYFCASSPRGQTNQPQHFGDGTRLSIL.

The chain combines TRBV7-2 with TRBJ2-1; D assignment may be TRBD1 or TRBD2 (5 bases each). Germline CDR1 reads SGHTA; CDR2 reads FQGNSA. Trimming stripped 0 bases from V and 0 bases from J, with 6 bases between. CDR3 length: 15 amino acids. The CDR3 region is CASSLAGPSYNEQFF. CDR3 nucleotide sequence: TGTGCCAGCAGCTTAGCGGGACCCTCCTACAATGAGCAGTTCTTC.

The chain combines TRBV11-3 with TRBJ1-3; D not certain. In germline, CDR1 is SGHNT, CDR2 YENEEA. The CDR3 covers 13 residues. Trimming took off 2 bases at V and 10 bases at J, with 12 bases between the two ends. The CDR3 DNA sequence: TGTGCCAGCAGCTTAAATCCAGGAACGACCATATATTTT. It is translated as CASSLNPGTTIYF. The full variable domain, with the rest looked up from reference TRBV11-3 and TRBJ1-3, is EAGVVQSPRYKIIEKKQPVAFWCNPISGHNTLYWYLQNLGQGPELLIRYENEEAVDDSQLPKDRFSAERLKGVDSTLKIQPAELGDSAVYLCASSLNPGTTIYFGEGSWLTVV.

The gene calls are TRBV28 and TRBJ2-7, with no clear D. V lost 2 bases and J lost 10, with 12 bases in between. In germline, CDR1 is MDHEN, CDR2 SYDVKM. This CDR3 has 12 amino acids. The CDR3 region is CASSLVGRAQYF. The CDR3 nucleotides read TGTGCCAGCAGTTTAGTGGGCCGGGCACAGTACTTC. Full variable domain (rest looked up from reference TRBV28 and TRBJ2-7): DVKVTQSSRYLVKRTGEKVFLECVQDMDHENMFWYRQDPGLGLRLIYFSYDVKMKEKGDIPEGYSVSREKKERFSLILESASTNQTSMYLCASSLVGRAQYFGPGTRLTVT.

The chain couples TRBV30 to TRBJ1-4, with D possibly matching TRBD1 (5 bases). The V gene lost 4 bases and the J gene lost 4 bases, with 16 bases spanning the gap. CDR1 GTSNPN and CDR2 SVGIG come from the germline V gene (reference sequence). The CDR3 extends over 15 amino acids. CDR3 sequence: CAWNRDGLLNEKLFF. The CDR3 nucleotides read TGTGCCTGGAATAGGGACGGATTGCTTAATGAAAAACTGTTTTTT.

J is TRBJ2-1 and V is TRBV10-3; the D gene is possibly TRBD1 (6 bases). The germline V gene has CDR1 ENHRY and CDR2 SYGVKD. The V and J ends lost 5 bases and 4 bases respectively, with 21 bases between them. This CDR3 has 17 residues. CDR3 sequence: CAISTLGAAPIYNEQFF. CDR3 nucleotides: TGTGCCATCAGTACTCTGGGGGCAGCCCCAATATACAATGAGCAGTTCTTC.

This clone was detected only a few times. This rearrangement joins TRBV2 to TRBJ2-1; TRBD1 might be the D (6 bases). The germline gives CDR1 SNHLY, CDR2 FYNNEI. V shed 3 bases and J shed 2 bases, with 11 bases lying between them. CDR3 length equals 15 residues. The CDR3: CASSDWGQAYNEQFF. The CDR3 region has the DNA TGTGCCAGCAGTGATTGGGGACAAGCCTACAATGAGCAGTTCTTC.

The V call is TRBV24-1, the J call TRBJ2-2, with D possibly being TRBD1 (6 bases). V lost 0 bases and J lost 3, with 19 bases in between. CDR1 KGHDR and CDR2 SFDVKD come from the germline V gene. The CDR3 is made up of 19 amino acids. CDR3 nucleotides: TGTGCCACCAGTGATTTGGGGCACAGGGTAGGCCCGGACACCGGGGAGCTGTTTTTT. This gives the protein CATSDLGHRVGPDTGELFF.